The source of this T cell receptor beta chain is a study of beta chain features in type 1 diabetes. Study-wide context: Healthy donors and patients showed comparable age, gender and cell yields. Across the samples, roughly 98,000,000 sorted cells were examined in total.

Concerning this clone itself: Its antigen is undetermined.

Study results and caveats: Healthy donors had naive, central memory and Treg TCRB repertoires that appeared less similar than those seen among patients. Sequencing from cDNA could over-represent high-TCR-expressing cells. Shortening of TCRB CDR3s, moderate but significant, appeared in all four CD4+ subsets of Type 1 diabetes patients.

Expressed TCRB transcripts were sequenced because the isolated RNA had all been reverse transcribed beforehand. Measured with immunoSEQ multiplex PCR; TCRdb has only the in-frame clones, and not every one. The sample consists of 680,000 or so clones, roughly an eighth of them appearing once. CDR1 and CDR2 (germline): MNHEY, SMNVEV (reference sequence). Trimming took off 5 bases at V and 4 bases at J, with 20 bases between the two ends. This CDR3 is built from 16 residues. This TCR was recovered from a young man with type 1 diabetes. The sample comprised naive CD4+ T cells from blood. The J gene is TRBJ1-1, the V gene TRBV27; tentatively, D is TRBD1 (6 bases). The CDR3 here is CASSPYPQGLTTEAFF. Here the CDR3 DNA reads TGTGCCAGCAGTCCTTATCCACAGGGCCTGACCACTGAAGCTTTCTTT.